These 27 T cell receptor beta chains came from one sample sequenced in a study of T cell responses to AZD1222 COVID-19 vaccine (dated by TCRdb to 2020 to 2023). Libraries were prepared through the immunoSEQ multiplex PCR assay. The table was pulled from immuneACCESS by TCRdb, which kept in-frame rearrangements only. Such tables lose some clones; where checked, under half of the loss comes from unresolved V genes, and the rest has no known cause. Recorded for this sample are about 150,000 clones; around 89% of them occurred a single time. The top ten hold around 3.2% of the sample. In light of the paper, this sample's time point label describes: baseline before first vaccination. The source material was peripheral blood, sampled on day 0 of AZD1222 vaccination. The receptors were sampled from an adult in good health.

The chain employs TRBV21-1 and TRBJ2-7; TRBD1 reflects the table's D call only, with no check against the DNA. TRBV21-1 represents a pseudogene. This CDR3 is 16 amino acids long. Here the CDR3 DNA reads TGTGCCAGCAGCAAAGAGGGGACATTTAGCTCCTACGAGCAGTACTTC. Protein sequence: CASSKEGTFSSYEQYF.

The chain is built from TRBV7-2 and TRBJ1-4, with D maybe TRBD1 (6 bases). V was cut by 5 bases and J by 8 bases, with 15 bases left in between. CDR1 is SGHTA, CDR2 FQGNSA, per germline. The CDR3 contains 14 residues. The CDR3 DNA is TGTGCCAGCAGCCTACAGGGAAGTTACGAAAAACTGTTTTTT. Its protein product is CASSLQGSYEKLFF.

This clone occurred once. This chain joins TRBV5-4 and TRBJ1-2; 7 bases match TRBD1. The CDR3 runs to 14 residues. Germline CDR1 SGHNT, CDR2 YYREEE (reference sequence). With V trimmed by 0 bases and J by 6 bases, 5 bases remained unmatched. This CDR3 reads CASSLDRGGDGYTF. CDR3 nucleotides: TGTGCCAGCAGCTTGGACAGGGGAGGGGATGGCTACACCTTC.

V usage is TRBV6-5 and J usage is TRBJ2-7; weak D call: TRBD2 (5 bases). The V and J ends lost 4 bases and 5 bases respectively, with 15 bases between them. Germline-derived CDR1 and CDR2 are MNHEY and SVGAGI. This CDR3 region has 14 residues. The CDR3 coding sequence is TGTGCCAGCAGTTCGGGGTCCCTTAGGGACGAGCAGTACTTC. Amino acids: CASSSGSLRDEQYF.

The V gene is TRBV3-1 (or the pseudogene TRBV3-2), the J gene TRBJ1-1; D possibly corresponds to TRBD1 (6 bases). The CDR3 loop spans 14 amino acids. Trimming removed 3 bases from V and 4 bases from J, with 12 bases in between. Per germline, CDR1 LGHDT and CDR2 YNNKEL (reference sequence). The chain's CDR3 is CASSHQGRGTEAFF. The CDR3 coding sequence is TGTGCCAGCAGCCATCAGGGGCGAGGCACTGAAGCTTTCTTT.

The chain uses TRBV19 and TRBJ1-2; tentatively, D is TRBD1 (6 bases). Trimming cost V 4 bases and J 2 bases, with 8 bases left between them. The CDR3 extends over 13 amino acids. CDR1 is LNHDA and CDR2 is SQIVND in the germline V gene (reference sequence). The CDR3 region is CASSTGQNYGYTF. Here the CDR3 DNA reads TGTGCCAGTAGTACTGGACAGAACTATGGCTACACCTTC.

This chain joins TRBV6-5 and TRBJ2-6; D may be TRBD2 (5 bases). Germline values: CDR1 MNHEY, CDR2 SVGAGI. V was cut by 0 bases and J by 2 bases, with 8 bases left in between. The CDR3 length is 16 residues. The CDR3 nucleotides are TGTGCCAGCAGTTACTCTACGGGGACTGGGGCCAACGTCCTGACTTTC. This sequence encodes CASSYSTGTGANVLTF.

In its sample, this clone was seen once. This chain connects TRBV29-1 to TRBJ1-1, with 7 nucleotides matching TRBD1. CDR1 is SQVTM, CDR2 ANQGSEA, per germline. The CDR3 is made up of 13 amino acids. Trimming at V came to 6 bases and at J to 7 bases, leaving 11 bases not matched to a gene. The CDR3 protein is CSVGQTPRDEAFF. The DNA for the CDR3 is TGCAGCGTGGGACAGACCCCGAGGGATGAAGCTTTCTTT.

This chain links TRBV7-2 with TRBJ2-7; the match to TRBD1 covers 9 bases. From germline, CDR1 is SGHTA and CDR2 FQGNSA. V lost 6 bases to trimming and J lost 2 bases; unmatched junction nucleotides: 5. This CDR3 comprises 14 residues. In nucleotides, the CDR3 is TGTGCCAGCAGGTCGACAGGGGGAGCCTACGAGCAGTACTTC. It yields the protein CASRSTGGAYEQYF.

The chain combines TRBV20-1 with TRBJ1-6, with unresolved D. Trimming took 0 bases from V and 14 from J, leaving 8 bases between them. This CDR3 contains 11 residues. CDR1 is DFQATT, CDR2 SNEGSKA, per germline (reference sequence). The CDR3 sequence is CSARDGLALHF. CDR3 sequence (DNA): TGCAGTGCTAGAGATGGGTTAGCCCTCCACTTT.

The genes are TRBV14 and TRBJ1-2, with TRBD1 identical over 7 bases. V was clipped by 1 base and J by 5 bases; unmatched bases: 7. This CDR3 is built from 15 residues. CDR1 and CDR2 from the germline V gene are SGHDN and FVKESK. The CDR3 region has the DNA TGTGCCAGCAGCCAAGCCATAGGACAGGCATATGGCTACACCTTC. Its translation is CASSQAIGQAYGYTF. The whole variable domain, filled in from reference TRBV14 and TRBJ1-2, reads EAGVTQFPSHSVIEKGQTVTLRCDPISGHDNLYWYRRVMGKEIKFLLHFVKESKQDESGMPNNRFLAERTGGTYSTLKVQPAELEDSGVYFCASSQAIGQAYGYTFGSGTRLTVV.

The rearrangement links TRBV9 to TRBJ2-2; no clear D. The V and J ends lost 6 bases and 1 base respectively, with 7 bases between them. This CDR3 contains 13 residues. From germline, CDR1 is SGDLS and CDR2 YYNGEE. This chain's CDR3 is CASKTENTGELFF. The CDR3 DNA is TGTGCCAGCAAAACAGAGAACACCGGGGAGCTGTTTTTT.

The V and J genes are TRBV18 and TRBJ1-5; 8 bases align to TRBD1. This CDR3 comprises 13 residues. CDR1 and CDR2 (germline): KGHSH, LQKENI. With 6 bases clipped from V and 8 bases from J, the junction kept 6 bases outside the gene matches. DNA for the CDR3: TGTGCCAGCTCCCGACAGGGGACGGAGCCCCAGCATTTT. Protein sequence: CASSRQGTEPQHF. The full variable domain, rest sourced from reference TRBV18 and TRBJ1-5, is NAGVMQNPRHLVRRRGQEARLRCSPMKGHSHVYWYRQLPEEGLKFMVYLQKENIIDESGMPKERFSAEFPKEGPSILRIQQVVRGDSAAYFCASSRQGTEPQHFGDGTRLSIL.

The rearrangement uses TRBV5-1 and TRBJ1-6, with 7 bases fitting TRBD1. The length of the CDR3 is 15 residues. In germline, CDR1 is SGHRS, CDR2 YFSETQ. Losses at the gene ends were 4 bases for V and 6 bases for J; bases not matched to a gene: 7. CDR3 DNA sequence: TGCGCCAGCAGCGACAGGGTAGGAGGTAATTCACCCCTCCACTTT. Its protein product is CASSDRVGGNSPLHF.

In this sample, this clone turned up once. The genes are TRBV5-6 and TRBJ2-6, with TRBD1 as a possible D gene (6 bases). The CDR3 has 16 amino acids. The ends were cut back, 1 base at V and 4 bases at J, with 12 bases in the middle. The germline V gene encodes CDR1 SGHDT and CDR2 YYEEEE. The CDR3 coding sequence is TGTGCCAGCAGCTTGAACAGGGAAACCGGGGCCAACGTCCTGACTTTC. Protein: CASSLNRETGANVLTF.

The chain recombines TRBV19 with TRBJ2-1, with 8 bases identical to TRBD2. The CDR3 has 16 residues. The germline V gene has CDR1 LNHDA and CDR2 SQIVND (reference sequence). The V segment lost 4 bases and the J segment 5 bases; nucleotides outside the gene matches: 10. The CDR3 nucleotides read TGTGCCAGTAGTACTCGGGGGGGAGCCGGTGACAATGAGCAGTTCTTC. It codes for CASSTRGGAGDNEQFF.

CDR3 sequence: CASSFQGIGQGHGYTF. The CDR3 nucleotides are TGTGCCAGCAGCTTTCAAGGGATCGGACAGGGTCATGGCTACACCTTC. The V and J genes are TRBV7-9 and TRBJ1-2; the match to TRBD1 covers 8 bases. V shed 3 bases, J shed 6 bases, and the junction held 12 bases outside the gene matches. The length of the CDR3 is 16 residues. Germline CDR1 SEHNR, CDR2 FQNEAQ (reference sequence).

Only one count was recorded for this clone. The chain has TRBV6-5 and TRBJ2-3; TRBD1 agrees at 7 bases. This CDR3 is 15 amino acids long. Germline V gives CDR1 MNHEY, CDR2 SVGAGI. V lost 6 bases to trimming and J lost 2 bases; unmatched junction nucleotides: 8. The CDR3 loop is CASSPWQGDTDTQYF. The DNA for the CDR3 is TGTGCCAGCAGCCCCTGGCAGGGGGACACAGATACGCAGTATTTT.

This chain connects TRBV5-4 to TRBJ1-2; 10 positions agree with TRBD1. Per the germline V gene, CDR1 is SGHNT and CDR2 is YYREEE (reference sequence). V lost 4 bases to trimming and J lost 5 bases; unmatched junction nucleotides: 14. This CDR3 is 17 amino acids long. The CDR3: CASSQEPGQGYRYGYTF. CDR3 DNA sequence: TGTGCCAGCAGCCAAGAACCGGGACAGGGGTATAGGTATGGCTACACCTTC. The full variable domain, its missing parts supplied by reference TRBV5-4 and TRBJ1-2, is ETGVTQSPTHLIKTRGQQVTLRCSSQSGHNTVSWYQQALGQGPQFIFQYYREEENGRGNFPPRFSGLQFPNYSSELNVNALELDDSALYLCASSQEPGQGYRYGYTFGSGTRLTVV.

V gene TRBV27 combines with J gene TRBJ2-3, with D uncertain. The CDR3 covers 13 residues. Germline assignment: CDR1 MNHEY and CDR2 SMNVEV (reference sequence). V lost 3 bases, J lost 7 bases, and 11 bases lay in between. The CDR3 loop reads CASSFSNTYTQYF. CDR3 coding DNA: TGTGCCAGCAGTTTCTCAAATACATATACGCAGTATTTT.

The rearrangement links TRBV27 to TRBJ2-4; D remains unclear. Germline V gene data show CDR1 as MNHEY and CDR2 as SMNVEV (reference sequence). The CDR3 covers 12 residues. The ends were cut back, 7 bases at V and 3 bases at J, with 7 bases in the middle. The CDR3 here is CASNTGKNIQYF. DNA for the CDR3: TGTGCCAGCAATACGGGCAAAAACATTCAGTACTTC.

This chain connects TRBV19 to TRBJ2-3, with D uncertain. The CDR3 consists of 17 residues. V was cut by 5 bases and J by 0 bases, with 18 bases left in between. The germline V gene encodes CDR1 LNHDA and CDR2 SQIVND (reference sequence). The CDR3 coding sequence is TGTGCCAGTAGTTTAAATTTGGGTGCTGCTAGCACAGATACGCAGTATTTT. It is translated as CASSLNLGAASTDTQYF.

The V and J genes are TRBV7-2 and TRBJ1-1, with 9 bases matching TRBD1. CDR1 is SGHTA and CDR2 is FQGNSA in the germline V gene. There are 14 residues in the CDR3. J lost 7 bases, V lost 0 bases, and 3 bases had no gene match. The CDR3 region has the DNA TGTGCCAGCAGCTTAGCCTGGACAGGGGATGAAGCTTTCTTT. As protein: CASSLAWTGDEAFF. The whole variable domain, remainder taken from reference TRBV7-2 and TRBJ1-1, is GAGVSQSPSNKVTEKGKDVELRCDPISGHTALYWYRQSLGQGLEFLIYFQGNSAPDKSGLPSDRFSAERTGGSVSTLTIQRTQQEDSAVYLCASSLAWTGDEAFFGQGTRLTVV.

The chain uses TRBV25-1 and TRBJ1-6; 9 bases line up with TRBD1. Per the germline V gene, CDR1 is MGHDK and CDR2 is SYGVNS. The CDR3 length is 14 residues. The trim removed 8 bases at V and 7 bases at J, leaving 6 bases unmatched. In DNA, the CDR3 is TGTGCCAGCCAACCACAGGGGGCAAATTCACCCCTCCACTTT. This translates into CASQPQGANSPLHF. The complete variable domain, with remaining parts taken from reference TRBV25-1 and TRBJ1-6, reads EADIYQTPRYLVIGTGKKITLECSQTMGHDKMYWYQQDPGMELHLIHYSYGVNSTEKGDLSSESTVSRIRTEHFPLTLESARPSHTSQYLCASQPQGANSPLHFGNGTRLTVT.

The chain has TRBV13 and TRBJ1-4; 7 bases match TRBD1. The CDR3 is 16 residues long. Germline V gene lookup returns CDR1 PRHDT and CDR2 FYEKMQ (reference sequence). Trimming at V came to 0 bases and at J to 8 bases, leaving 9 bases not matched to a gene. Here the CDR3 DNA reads TGTGCCAGCAGCTTAGGGGGGACAGTGCGGACAGAAAAACTGTTTTTT. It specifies CASSLGGTVRTEKLFF.

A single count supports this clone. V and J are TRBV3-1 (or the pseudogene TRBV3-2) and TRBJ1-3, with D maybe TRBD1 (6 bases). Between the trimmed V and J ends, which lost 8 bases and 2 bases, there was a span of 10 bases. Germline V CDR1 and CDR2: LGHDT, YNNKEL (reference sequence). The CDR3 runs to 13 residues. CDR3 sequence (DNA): TGTGCCAGCCGGGGGCTGACTGGAAACACCATATATTTT. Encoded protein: CASRGLTGNTIYF.

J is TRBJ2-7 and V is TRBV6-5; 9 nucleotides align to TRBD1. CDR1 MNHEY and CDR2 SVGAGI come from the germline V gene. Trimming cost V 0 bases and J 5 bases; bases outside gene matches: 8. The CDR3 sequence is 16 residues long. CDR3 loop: CASSYSPTGGFNEQYF. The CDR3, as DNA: TGTGCCAGCAGTTACTCGCCTACAGGGGGCTTTAACGAGCAGTACTTC.